This T cell receptor beta chain was captured in a study of T-cell reconstitution after alpha-beta-depleted transplantation in children. The library targeted TCRbeta and was prepared with unique molecular identifiers. TCRdb itself ran the PCR reads through MiXCR, one entry per CDR3 protein. The table has roughly 500,000 distinct CDR3 sequences, about 11% seen once. Ten or more counts support this clonotype. CDR3 length: 17 residues. Germline CDR1 SGHTA, CDR2 FQGNSA. Deletions cut 5 bases from V and 0 bases from J, with 18 bases between. The sequencing used PBMCs, collected before TCRalphabeta/CD19-depleted stem cell transplant. The J gene is TRBJ2-3, the V gene TRBV7-2, with D possibly matching TRBD1 (6 bases). The TCR originated in a child aged 2-15 years with inherited bone marrow failure, due to receive a stem cell transplant. CDR3 nucleotide sequence: TGTGCCAGCAGCATCCACCCCGGACAGTCAAGCACAGATACGCAGTATTTT. This gives the protein CASSIHPGQSSTDTQYF.